Reported below is one TCR beta chain. Its antigen is not identified. A single record per CDR3 protein comes from TCRdb applying MiXCR to the 5' RACE reads. The sample lists fewer than 350,000 distinct CDR3 sequences, approximately 8% occurring once. These data belong to a study of T-cell memory formation after mild COVID-19. For the study at large: Clusters were largely donor specific.

Study-level results: Some clones that responded were present in memory (sampled pre-infection), which suggests cross-reactive memory joined.

This TCR came from a man aged 18 to 30 who had mild COVID-19 (a few samples of this study predate the infection). Cell type and time point are not known. The sample was PBMCs or a T cell subset sorted from them (not recorded which).

Written as DNA, the CDR3 is TGTGCCAGCAGCTTAGAGACCCTGCCGGGGAGTGAAGCTTTCTTT. Its translation: CASSLETLPGSEAFF. This chain links TRBV7-8 with TRBJ1-1; D call uncertain. V lost 1 base, J lost 7 bases, and 16 bases lay in between. The germline CDR1 and CDR2 sequences are SGHVS and FQNEAQ. The CDR3 runs to 15 residues. The whole variable domain, filled in from reference TRBV7-8 and TRBJ1-1, reads GAGVSQSPRYKVAKRGQDVALRCDPISGHVSLFWYQQALGQGPEFLTYFQNEAQLDKSGLPSDRFFAERPEGSVSTLKIQRTQQEDSAVYLCASSLETLPGSEAFFGQGTRLTVV.